The source of this T cell receptor beta chain is a study of T cells after yellow fever vaccination. Germline CDR1 and CDR2: SGHRS and YFSETQ. V lost 3 bases and J lost 7; bases outside the gene matches: 7. This CDR3 contains 14 residues. TCR cDNA was made by 5'RACE template switching, adding a universal primer site and UMIs. One entry per CDR3 protein, called by TCRdb with MiXCR from the 5' RACE reads. The top ten clones hold around 17% of a sample with roughly 400,000 distinct CDR3 sequences, approximately 19% of them seen once. The gene calls are TRBV5-1 and TRBJ1-2, with 9 bases matching TRBD1. Sequencing was performed on PBMCs, taken before the yellow fever booster vaccination. The sequence was collected from a man aged 18 to 29 who received the YFV17D yellow fever vaccine. This CDR3 reads CASSSDRGIAGYTF. In nucleotides, the CDR3 is TGCGCCAGCAGCTCCGACAGGGGGATAGCTGGCTACACCTTC. The complete variable domain, with remaining parts taken from reference TRBV5-1 and TRBJ1-2, reads KAGVTQTPRYLIKTRGQQVTLSCSPISGHRSVSWYQQTPGQGLQFLFEYFSETQRNKGNFPGRFSGRQFSNSRSEMNVSTLELGDSALYLCASSSDRGIAGYTFGSGTRLTVV.